This T cell receptor (beta chain) was found in a study of shared clonotypes between healthy human individuals. The CDR3 is made up of 15 amino acids. Per germline, CDR1 LNHDA and CDR2 SQIVND (reference sequence). The ends lost 4 bases at V and 0 bases at J; junction bases unmatched: 3. TCRdb's copy holds only in-frame clones and misses some; the assay was immunoSEQ multiplex PCR. The repertoire consists of roughly 2,300,000 clones, with 80% to 95% occurring once and the leading ten covering 0.37%. Findings and caveats of the study: Non-shared clonotypes had lower generation probabilities than those shared by all four donors.

Regarding this clone: Its antigen is as yet unknown.

This TCR was sampled from a man younger than 35 in good health. Some clones in this sample may be carry-over from other donors' samples. The J gene is TRBJ1-1, the V gene TRBV19, with 9 bases fitting TRBD1. Material for sequencing was naive CD4+ T cells from PBMCs. Subset reported: CD45RA+ positively selected. CDR3 sequence: CASSRGTGLNTEAFF. The CDR3 bases are TGTGCCAGTAGTAGGGGGACAGGGCTGAACACTGAAGCTTTCTTT.